These T cell receptor beta chains were read from a single sample in a study of T cell repertoires in cytomegalovirus infection. Their cognate antigens are unknown. TCRdb recomputed calls from the reads with MiXCR, one row per CDR3 protein. This sample has approximately 310,000 distinct CDR3 sequences, with roughly 25% found just once. The input for sequencing was cultured PBMCs, taken from culture after CMV antigen stimulation. Receptors were obtained from a human donor in good health (CMV status not recorded). Some clones in this sample may be carry-over from other donors' samples. CDR3s include the opening cysteine and the closing phenylalanine or tryptophan. A D gene is named only where the DNA matches it firmly. Not all rows give a size; the values are once, few, many and, for expanded clones, a class.

clone size: -
V gene: TRBV24-1
D gene: TRBD1
J gene: TRBJ1-5
CDR3 DNA: TGTGCCACCAGTGAACCAGGACAGGGCTTCAATCAGCCCCAGCATTTT
CDR3 protein: CATSEPGQGFNQPQHF

clone size: -
V gene: TRBV20-1
D gene: TRBD2
J gene: TRBJ2-1
CDR3 DNA: TGCAGTGCTGGGACTAGCGGGAGAGCTTCCTACAATGAGCAGTTCTTC
CDR3 protein: CSAGTSGRASYNEQFF

clone size: many
V gene: TRBV12-3/TRBV12-4
D gene: TRBD2
J gene: TRBJ2-1
CDR3 DNA: TGTGCCAGCATTCCTAGCGGGAGAATCTATGAGCAGTTCTTC
CDR3 protein: CASIPSGRIYEQFF

clone size: -
V gene: TRBV7-6
D gene: TRBD1
J gene: TRBJ1-3
CDR3 DNA: TGTGCCAGCTCCTTTGACGGGACAGGGTTCGCTGGAAACACCATATATTTT
CDR3 protein: CASSFDGTGFAGNTIYF

clone size: many
V gene: TRBV7-2
D gene: -
J gene: TRBJ2-3
CDR3 DNA: TGTGCCAGCAGCGACGGGGCCTACACAGATACGCAGTATTTT
CDR3 protein: CASSDGAYTDTQYF

clone size: many
V gene: TRBV7-6
D gene: TRBD1
J gene: TRBJ1-5
CDR3 DNA: TGTGCCAGCAGCTCGGACAGGGGCGGTCAGCCCCAGCATTTT
CDR3 protein: CASSSDRGGQPQHF

clone size: -
V gene: TRBV27
D gene: -
J gene: TRBJ2-5
CDR3 DNA: TGTGCCACCCGCGGGACAGCGCCCCAAGAGACCCAGTACTTC
CDR3 protein: CATRGTAPQETQYF

clone size: -
V gene: TRBV4-1
D gene: -
J gene: TRBJ2-1
CDR3 DNA: TGCGCCAGCAGACAGGGTGGGGGGGGGCCTGAGCAGTTCTTC
CDR3 protein: CASRQGGGGPEQFF

clone size: -
V gene: TRBV7-8
D gene: TRBD2
J gene: TRBJ2-7
CDR3 DNA: TGTGCCAGCAGCGAAGGACTAGCGGGAGGGCGGGGATACGAGCAGTACTTC
CDR3 protein: CASSEGLAGGRGYEQYF

clone size: -
V gene: TRBV6-2/TRBV6-3
D gene: TRBD2
J gene: TRBJ2-1
CDR3 DNA: TGTGCCAGCCGGGCGGGAGGGGTATCCAATGAGCAGTTCTTC
CDR3 protein: CASRAGGVSNEQFF

clone size: -
V gene: TRBV12-3/TRBV12-4
D gene: TRBD1
J gene: TRBJ2-5
CDR3 DNA: TGTGCCAGCAGTTTCCACAGGGGTGAGACCCAGTACTTC
CDR3 protein: CASSFHRGETQYF

clone size: -
V gene: TRBV19
D gene: -
J gene: TRBJ1-5
CDR3 DNA: TGTGCCAGTAGTATTTGGGAGGATCAGCCCCAGCATTTT
CDR3 protein: CASSIWEDQPQHF

clone size: -
V gene: TRBV20-1
D gene: -
J gene: TRBJ1-2
CDR3 DNA: TGCAGTGCTAGAACCGTTAACTATGGCTACACCTTC
CDR3 protein: CSARTVNYGYTF

clone size: many
V gene: TRBV7-9
D gene: -
J gene: TRBJ2-1
CDR3 DNA: TGTGCCAGCAGCCCCGTGACTACTAGTAAGGTTGAGCAGTTCTTC
CDR3 protein: CASSPVTTSKVEQFF

clone size: -
V gene: TRBV3-1
D gene: TRBD2
J gene: TRBJ2-1
CDR3 DNA: TGTGCCAGCAGCGTGAGCGGGATGAGGAATGAGCAGTTCTTC
CDR3 protein: CASSVSGMRNEQFF

clone size: many
V gene: TRBV7-9
D gene: -
J gene: TRBJ1-6
CDR3 DNA: TGTGCCAGCAGCAATCCGGCAGCGACTATCTATAATTCACCCCTCCACTTT
CDR3 protein: CASSNPAATIYNSPLHF

clone size: -
V gene: TRBV6-6
D gene: TRBD2
J gene: TRBJ2-1
CDR3 DNA: TGTGCCAGCAGTTACCAACTAGCGGGAGAAAGGAATGAGCAGTTCTTC
CDR3 protein: CASSYQLAGERNEQFF

clone size: -
V gene: TRBV11-3
D gene: TRBD2
J gene: TRBJ2-1
CDR3 DNA: TGTGCCAGCAGCCCGCGGGGGGCATATAGGGGCTCCTACAATGGGCAGTTCTTC
CDR3 protein: CASSPRGAYRGSYNGQFF

clone size: few
V gene: TRBV12-3/TRBV12-4
D gene: -
J gene: TRBJ2-1
CDR3 DNA: TGTGCCAGCAGCCCAAACGGCAGGGAACGGGATGAGCAGTTCTTC
CDR3 protein: CASSPNGRERDEQFF

clone size: -
V gene: TRBV28
D gene: TRBD2
J gene: TRBJ2-7
CDR3 DNA: TGTGCCAGCAGTCTAGCGGGAGAGCCCTACGAGCAGTACTTC
CDR3 protein: CASSLAGEPYEQYF

clone size: few
V gene: TRBV2
D gene: -
J gene: TRBJ2-1
CDR3 DNA: TGTGCCAGCTCGGACGAGTACGAGCAGTTCTTC
CDR3 protein: CASSDEYEQFF

clone size: many
V gene: TRBV27
D gene: TRBD2
J gene: TRBJ2-3
CDR3 DNA: TGTGCCAGCAGCACCTTAGCGGGAGGGTACACAGATACGCAGTATTTT
CDR3 protein: CASSTLAGGYTDTQYF

clone size: few
V gene: TRBV10-2
D gene: -
J gene: TRBJ2-2
CDR3 DNA: TGCGCCAGCAGTCCAGGGGTGGCAGGGAGTATCGGGGAGCTGTTTTTT
CDR3 protein: CASSPGVAGSIGELFF

clone size: -
V gene: TRBV24-1
D gene: -
J gene: TRBJ1-2
CDR3 DNA: TGTGCCACCAGTGATCTTCCGGGGGGCTACACCTTC
CDR3 protein: CATSDLPGGYTF

clone size: many
V gene: TRBV7-2
D gene: -
J gene: TRBJ1-1
CDR3 DNA: TGTGCCAGCAGCCCCGGGGACAACACTGAAGCTTTCTTT
CDR3 protein: CASSPGDNTEAFF

clone size: -
V gene: TRBV18
D gene: -
J gene: TRBJ1-5
CDR3 DNA: TGTGCCAGCTCACCACCGGGCATAGACTGGGGTCAGCCCCAGCATTTT
CDR3 protein: CASSPPGIDWGQPQHF

clone size: few
V gene: TRBV12-3/TRBV12-4
D gene: TRBD2
J gene: TRBJ2-3
CDR3 DNA: TGTGCCAGCAGTTTATCTAGCGGGACGGTGGATACGCAGTATTTT
CDR3 protein: CASSLSSGTVDTQYF

clone size: -
V gene: TRBV25-1
D gene: -
J gene: TRBJ1-2
CDR3 DNA: TGTGCCAGCAGTGGGCTCCTGCAGTACGGTCGAAGGGGCTACACCTTC
CDR3 protein: CASSGLLQYGRRGYTF

clone size: many
V gene: TRBV11-1
D gene: TRBD2
J gene: TRBJ2-5
CDR3 DNA: TGTGCCAGCAGCGAAACTAGCGGCCAAGAGACCCAGTACTTC
CDR3 protein: CASSETSGQETQYF

clone size: -
V gene: TRBV4-1
D gene: TRBD1
J gene: TRBJ1-2
CDR3 DNA: TGCGCCAGCAGCCTACGACAGGGGGAGTTTAATGGCTACACCTTC
CDR3 protein: CASSLRQGEFNGYTF

clone size: -
V gene: TRBV7-3
D gene: TRBD2
J gene: TRBJ2-5
CDR3 DNA: TGTGCCAGCAGCTTAGGGACTAGCGGGAGTGCCCAGTACTTC
CDR3 protein: CASSLGTSGSAQYF

clone size: few
V gene: TRBV12-3/TRBV12-4
D gene: TRBD1
J gene: TRBJ1-4
CDR3 DNA: TGTGCCAGCAGTTTCGGCAGGGGGACAGAGAAACTGTTTTTT
CDR3 protein: CASSFGRGTEKLFF

clone size: few
V gene: TRBV12-3/TRBV12-4
D gene: -
J gene: TRBJ2-3
CDR3 DNA: TGTGCCAGCAGCACTCAGGCGGGGTCCTACACAGATACGCAGTATTTT
CDR3 protein: CASSTQAGSYTDTQYF